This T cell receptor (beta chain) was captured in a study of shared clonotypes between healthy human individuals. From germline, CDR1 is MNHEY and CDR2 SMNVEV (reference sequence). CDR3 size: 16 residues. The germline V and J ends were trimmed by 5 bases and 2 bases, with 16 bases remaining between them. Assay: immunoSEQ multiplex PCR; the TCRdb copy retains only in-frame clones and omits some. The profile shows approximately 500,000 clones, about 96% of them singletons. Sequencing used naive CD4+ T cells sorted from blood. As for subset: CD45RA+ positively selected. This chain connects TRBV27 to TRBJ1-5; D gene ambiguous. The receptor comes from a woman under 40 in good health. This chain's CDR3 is CASSPLGMLGNQPQHF. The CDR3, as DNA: TGTGCCAGCAGTCCACTGGGGATGTTGGGCAATCAGCCCCAGCATTTT.